This T cell receptor (beta chain) derives from a study of blood T cells in healthy people across ages. General study points: Bulk PBMC profiling left naive and antigen-experienced comparisons inconclusive. More naive CD4+ cells and higher diversity were found in long-lived than in aged donors.

This clonotype was counted only a few times. The antigen is unknown. Sample donors were healthy Caucasian individuals that came from Russia, aged roughly 6 to 90. The use of a sample-barcoded 5' primer and a J-beta primer mix characterized a second PCR of roughly 7 to 12 cycles. Sequencing of every sample gave 2.5 million or more CDR3-containing paired-end reads. TCRdb passed the 5' RACE reads through MiXCR, listing each CDR3 protein once. Among roughly 1.5 million distinct CDR3 sequences listed, roughly 43% were seen once. The V and J ends lost 2 bases and 2 bases respectively, with 8 bases between them. The CDR3 is 14 residues long. CDR1 is SGHRS, CDR2 YFSETQ, per germline.

Sequenced: blood. This chain links TRBV5-1 with TRBJ2-1; D call uncertain. The TCR originated in a woman aged 18 to 35 in good health. CDR3 DNA: TGCGCCAGCAGCTTACCGGACGCCTACAATGAGCAGTTCTTC. Protein product: CASSLPDAYNEQFF.